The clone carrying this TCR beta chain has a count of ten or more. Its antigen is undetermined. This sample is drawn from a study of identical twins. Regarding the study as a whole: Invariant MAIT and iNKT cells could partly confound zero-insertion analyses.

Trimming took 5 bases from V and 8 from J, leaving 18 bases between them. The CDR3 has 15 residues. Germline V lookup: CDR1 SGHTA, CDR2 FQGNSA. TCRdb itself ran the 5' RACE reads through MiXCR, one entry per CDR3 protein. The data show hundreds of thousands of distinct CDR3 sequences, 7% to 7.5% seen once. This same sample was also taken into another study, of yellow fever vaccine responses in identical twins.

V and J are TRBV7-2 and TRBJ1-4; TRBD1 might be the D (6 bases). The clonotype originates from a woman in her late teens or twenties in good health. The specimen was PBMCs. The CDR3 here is CASSPTEGGWEKLFF. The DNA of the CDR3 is TGTGCCAGCAGCCCGACCGAGGGGGGTTGGGAAAAACTGTTTTTT.